Listed here are 13 T cell receptor beta chains from one sample, sequenced in a study of somatic mutations in cytotoxic T cells in rheumatoid arthritis. Sequencing was performed with immunoSEQ multiplex PCR; in TCRdb, only in-frame clones are kept and a portion is missing. The sample has more than 15,000 clones; 78% are singletons. Material for sequencing was CD8+ T cells sorted from blood. All receptors derive from an adult with rheumatoid arthritis.

V gene TRBV10-2 combines with J gene TRBJ1-1; a possible D gene is TRBD1 (5 bases). Germline V CDR1 and CDR2: WSHSY, SAAADI. The ends were cut back, 7 bases at V and 2 bases at J, with 11 bases in the middle. CDR3 length: 13 residues. The CDR3 sequence: CASMGQGNTEAFF. The CDR3 DNA sequence: TGCGCCAGCATGGGCCAGGGCAACACTGAAGCTTTCTTT.

V is TRBV15 and J is TRBJ2-5; D is undetermined. The CDR3 loop spans 15 amino acids. V was trimmed by 0 bases and J by 0 bases, leaving 8 bases between them. CDR1 is LNHNV and CDR2 is YYDKDF in the germline V gene (reference sequence). This CDR3 is CATSRDAGNQETQYF. The CDR3 coding sequence is TGTGCCACCAGCAGAGATGCAGGAAACCAAGAGACCCAGTACTTC.

This clone was seen just once. The CDR3 loop reads CSVEGRGQVTDTQYF. In DNA, the CDR3 is TGCAGCGTTGAAGGCCGGGGACAGGTTACGGATACGCAGTATTTT. The chain uses TRBV29-1 and TRBJ2-3; 8 bases align to TRBD1. The CDR3 spans 15 residues. V shed 1 base, J shed 6 bases, and the junction held 9 bases outside the gene matches. Germline CDR1 and CDR2: SQVTM and ANQGSEA.

This clone has just one count. The V call is TRBV6-5, the J call TRBJ2-1, with D maybe TRBD2 (6 bases). Trimming cost V 2 bases and J 2 bases, with 10 bases left between them. CDR1 and CDR2 (germline): MNHEY, SVGAGI. CDR3 length: 15 residues. CDR3 in amino acids: CASSYREEAYNEQFF. In DNA form, the CDR3 reads TGTGCCAGCAGTTACAGGGAGGAGGCCTACAATGAGCAGTTCTTC.

The V call is TRBV10-2, the J call TRBJ1-3; D is uncertain. Germline V gene data show CDR1 as WSHSY and CDR2 as SAAADI. The CDR3 runs 14 residues. Trimming shortened V by 4 bases and J by 3 bases, and 10 bases separated the two germline ends. In nucleotides, the CDR3 is TGCGCCAGCAGTGTGAACTCTCTTGGAAACACCATATATTTT. Amino acids: CASSVNSLGNTIYF.

This clone appeared a few times. The gene calls are TRBV18 and TRBJ1-5, with D possibly TRBD1 on 5 matching bases. Germline CDR1 reads KGHSH; CDR2 reads LQKENI. The V and J ends lost 2 bases and 4 bases respectively, with 9 bases between them. The CDR3 contains 14 residues. The CDR3 protein is CASSPIGANQPQHF. The DNA of the CDR3 is TGTGCCAGCTCACCAATCGGGGCGAATCAGCCCCAGCATTTT.

The rearrangement uses TRBV19 and TRBJ2-7; the match to TRBD1 covers 8 bases. This CDR3 contains 14 residues. Germline V lookup: CDR1 LNHDA, CDR2 SQIVND (reference sequence). The ends lost 5 bases at V and 3 bases at J; junction bases unmatched: 6. The CDR3: CASSFTGGDYEQYF. CDR3 DNA sequence: TGTGCCAGTAGTTTTACAGGGGGAGACTACGAGCAGTACTTC.

The chain is built from TRBV6-1 and TRBJ1-2; weak D call: TRBD1 (5 bases). V lost 8 bases and J lost 5, with 15 bases in between. Per the germline V gene, CDR1 is MNHNS and CDR2 is SASEGT. The CDR3 contains 13 residues. CDR3 coding DNA: TGTGCCAGCGGGTTTGGACACCTGTATGGCTACACCTTC. Translation: CASGFGHLYGYTF.

This rearrangement joins TRBV9 to TRBJ2-7; D gene unclear. This CDR3 has 12 amino acids. Deletions cut 4 bases from V and 5 bases from J, with 10 bases between. The V gene's germline CDR1 is SGDLS and CDR2 YYNGEE. The DNA for the CDR3 is TGTGCCAGCAGCCCTAGAGAGGACGAGCAGTACTTC. Protein product: CASSPREDEQYF. The entire variable domain, with the rest obtained from reference TRBV9 and TRBJ2-7, is as follows: DSGVTQTPKHLITATGQRVTLRCSPRSGDLSVYWYQQSLDQGLQFLIQYYNGEERAKGNILERFSAQQFPDLHSELNLSSLELGDSALYFCASSPREDEQYFGPGTRLTVT.

The chain is built from TRBV4-1 and TRBJ1-2; 7 bases fit TRBD1. Germline CDR1 and CDR2: MGHRA and YSYEKL. The CDR3 extends over 15 amino acids. The ends lost 4 bases at V and 1 base at J; junction bases unmatched: 6. CDR3 in amino acids: CASSPGTGDNYGYTF. The CDR3, as DNA: TGCGCCAGCAGCCCCGGAACAGGGGATAACTATGGCTACACCTTC.

A single count supports this clone. The rearrangement joins TRBV7-8 to TRBJ2-1; possibly TRBD2 for D (7 bases). From germline, CDR1 is SGHVS and CDR2 FQNEAQ. The V gene lost 2 bases and the J gene lost 2 bases, with 10 bases spanning the gap. The CDR3 is 15 amino acids. CDR3 nucleotides: TGTGCCAGCAGCTTAAGAGGGGGGGCCTACAATGAGCAGTTCTTC. Amino acids: CASSLRGGAYNEQFF.

The V gene is TRBV2, the J gene TRBJ1-5; possibly TRBD1 for D (5 bases). The CDR3 extends over 13 amino acids. V lost 6 bases, J lost 3 bases, and 9 bases lay in between. The germline V gene has CDR1 SNHLY and CDR2 FYNNEI. The CDR3 sequence is CASSGHINQPQHF. CDR3 DNA: TGTGCCAGCAGCGGACATATCAATCAGCCCCAGCATTTT.

The gene calls are TRBV15 and TRBJ1-1; possible D gene TRBD1, 5 bases. The germline V gene encodes CDR1 LNHNV and CDR2 YYDKDF (reference sequence). The CDR3 loop spans 16 amino acids. V lost 1 base, J lost 4 bases, and 16 bases lay in between. The DNA of the CDR3 is TGTGCCACCAGCAGAGGGGCCTTAATCGGGGGCACTGAAGCTTTCTTT. Encoded protein: CATSRGALIGGTEAFF.